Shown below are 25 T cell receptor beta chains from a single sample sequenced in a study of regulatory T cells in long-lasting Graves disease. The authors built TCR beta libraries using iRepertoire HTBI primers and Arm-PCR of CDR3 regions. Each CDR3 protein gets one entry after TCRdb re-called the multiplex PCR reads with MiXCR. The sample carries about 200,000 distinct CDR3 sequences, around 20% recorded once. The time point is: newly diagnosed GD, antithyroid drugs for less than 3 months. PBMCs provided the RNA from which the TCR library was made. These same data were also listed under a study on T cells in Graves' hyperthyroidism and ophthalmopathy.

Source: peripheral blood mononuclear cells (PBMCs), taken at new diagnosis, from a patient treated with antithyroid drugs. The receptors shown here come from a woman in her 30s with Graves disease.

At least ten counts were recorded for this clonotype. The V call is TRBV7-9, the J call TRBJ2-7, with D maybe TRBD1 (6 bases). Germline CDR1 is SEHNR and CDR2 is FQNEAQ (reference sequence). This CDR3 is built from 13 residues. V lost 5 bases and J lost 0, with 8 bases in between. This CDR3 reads CASSRGSSYEQYF. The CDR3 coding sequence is TGTGCCAGCAGCAGGGGGTCCTCCTACGAGCAGTACTTC.

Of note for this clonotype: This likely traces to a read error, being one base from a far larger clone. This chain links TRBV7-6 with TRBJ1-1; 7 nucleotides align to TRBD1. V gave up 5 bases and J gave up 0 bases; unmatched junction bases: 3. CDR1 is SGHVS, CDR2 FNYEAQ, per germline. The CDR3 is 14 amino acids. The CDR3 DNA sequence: TGTGCCAGCAGCCCGGGACAGATGAACACTGAAGCTTTCTTT. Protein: CASSPGQMNTEAFF.

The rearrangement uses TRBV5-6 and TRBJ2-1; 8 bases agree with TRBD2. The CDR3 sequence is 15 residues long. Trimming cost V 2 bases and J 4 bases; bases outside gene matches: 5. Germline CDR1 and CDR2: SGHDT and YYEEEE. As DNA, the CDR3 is TGTGCCAGCAGCTTACCCAGCGGGGGTTACAATGAGCAGTTCTTC. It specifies CASSLPSGGYNEQFF.

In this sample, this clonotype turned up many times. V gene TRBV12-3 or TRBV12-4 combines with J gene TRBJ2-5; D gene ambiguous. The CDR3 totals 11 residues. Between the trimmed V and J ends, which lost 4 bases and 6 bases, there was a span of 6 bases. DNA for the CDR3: TGTGCCAGCAGTTCCTCGCAGACCCAGTACTTC. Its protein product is CASSSSQTQYF.

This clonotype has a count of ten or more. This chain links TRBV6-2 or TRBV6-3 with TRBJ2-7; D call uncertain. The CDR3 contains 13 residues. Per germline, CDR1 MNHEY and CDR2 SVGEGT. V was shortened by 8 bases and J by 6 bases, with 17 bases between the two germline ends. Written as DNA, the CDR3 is TGTGCCAGCTCCCAACCTATGACCTTCGAGCAGTACTTC. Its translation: CASSQPMTFEQYF.

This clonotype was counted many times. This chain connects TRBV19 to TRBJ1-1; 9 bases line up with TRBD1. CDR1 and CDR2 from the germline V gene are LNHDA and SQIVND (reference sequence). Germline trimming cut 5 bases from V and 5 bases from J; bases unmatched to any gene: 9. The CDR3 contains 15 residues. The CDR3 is CASSPHTGGFTEAFF. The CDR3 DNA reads TGTGCCAGTAGTCCGCACACAGGGGGCTTTACTGAAGCTTTCTTT.

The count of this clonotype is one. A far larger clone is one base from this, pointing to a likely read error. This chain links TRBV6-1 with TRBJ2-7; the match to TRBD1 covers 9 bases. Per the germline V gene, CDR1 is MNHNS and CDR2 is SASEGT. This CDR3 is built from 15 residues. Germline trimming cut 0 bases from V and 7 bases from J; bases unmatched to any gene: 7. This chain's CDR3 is CASSEATGGHNEQYF. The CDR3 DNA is TGTGCCAGCAGTGAAGCTACAGGGGGCCACAATGAGCAGTACTTC.

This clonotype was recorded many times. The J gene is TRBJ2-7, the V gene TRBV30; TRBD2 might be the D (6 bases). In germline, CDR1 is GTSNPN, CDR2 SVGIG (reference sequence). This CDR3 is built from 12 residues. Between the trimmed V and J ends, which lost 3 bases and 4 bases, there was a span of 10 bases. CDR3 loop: CAWRKGRYEQYF. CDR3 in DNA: TGTGCCTGGAGGAAAGGGAGGTACGAGCAGTACTTC.

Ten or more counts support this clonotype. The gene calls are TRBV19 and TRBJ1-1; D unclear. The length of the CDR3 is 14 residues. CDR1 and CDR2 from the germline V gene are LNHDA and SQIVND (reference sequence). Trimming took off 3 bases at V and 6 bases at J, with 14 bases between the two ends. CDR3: CASSIGLVGAEAFF. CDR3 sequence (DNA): TGTGCCAGTAGTATCGGGTTGGTTGGCGCTGAAGCTTTCTTT. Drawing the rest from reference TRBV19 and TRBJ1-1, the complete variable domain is DGGITQSPKYLFRKEGQNVTLSCEQNLNHDAMYWYRQDPGQGLRLIYYSQIVNDFQKGDIAEGYSVSREKKESFPLTVTSAQKNPTAFYLCASSIGLVGAEAFFGQGTRLTVV.

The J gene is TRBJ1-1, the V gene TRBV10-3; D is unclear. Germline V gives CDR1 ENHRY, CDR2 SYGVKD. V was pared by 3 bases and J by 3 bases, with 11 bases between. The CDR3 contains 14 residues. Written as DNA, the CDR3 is TGTGCCATCAGTGATTCCCCGAGGGACACTGAAGCTTTCTTT. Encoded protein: CAISDSPRDTEAFF.

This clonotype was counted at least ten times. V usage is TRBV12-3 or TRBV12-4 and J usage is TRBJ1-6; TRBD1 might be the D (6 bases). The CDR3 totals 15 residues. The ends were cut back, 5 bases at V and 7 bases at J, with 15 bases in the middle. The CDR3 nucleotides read TGTGCCAGCAGTGGGGGGACATCTCTGAATTCACCCCTCCACTTT. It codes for CASSGGTSLNSPLHF.

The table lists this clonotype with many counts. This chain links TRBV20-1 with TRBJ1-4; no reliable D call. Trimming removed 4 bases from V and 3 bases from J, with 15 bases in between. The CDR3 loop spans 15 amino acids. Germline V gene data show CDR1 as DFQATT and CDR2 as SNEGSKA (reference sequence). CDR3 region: CSAIVGLGSNEKLFF. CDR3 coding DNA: TGCAGTGCTATTGTGGGCCTCGGCTCTAATGAAAAACTGTTTTTT.

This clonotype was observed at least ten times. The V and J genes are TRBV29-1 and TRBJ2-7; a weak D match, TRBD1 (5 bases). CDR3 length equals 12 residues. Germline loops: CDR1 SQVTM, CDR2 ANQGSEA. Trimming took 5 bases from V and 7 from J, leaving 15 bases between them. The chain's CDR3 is CSVKSGQTEQYF. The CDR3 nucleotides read TGCAGCGTTAAAAGTGGACAAACGGAGCAGTACTTC.

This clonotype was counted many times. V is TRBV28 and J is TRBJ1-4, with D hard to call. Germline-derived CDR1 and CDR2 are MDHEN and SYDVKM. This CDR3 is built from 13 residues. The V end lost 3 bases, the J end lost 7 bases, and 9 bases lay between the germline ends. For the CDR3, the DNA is TGTGCCAGCAGTTTTCCAATGAGTGAAAAACTGTTTTTT. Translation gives CASSFPMSEKLFF.

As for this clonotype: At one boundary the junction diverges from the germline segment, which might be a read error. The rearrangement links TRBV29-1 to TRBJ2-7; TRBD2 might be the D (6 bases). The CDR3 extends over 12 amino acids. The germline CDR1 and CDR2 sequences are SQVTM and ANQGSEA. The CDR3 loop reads CSVGGAGWRGNF. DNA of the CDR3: TGCAGCGTTGGAGGAGCGGGTTGGAGGGGAAACTTC.

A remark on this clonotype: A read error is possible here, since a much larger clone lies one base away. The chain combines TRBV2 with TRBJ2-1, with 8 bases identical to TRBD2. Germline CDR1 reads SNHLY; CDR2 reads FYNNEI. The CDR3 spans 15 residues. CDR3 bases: TGTGCCGGCAGTAATCGGGGGGGGTCCTACAATGAGCAGTTCTTC. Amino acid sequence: CAGSNRGGSYNEQFF.

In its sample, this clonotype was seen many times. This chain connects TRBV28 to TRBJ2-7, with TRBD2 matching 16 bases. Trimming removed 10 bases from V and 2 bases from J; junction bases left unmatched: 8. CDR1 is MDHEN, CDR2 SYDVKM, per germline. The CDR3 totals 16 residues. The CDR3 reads CATTGTSGRETYEQYF. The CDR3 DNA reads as TGTGCCACCACCGGGACTAGCGGGAGGGAAACCTACGAGCAGTACTTC.

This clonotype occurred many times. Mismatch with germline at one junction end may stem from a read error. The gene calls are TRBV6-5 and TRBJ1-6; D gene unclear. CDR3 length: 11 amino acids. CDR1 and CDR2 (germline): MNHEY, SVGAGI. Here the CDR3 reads CASSYSSPLHF. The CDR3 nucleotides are TGTGCCAGCAGTTATAGTTCACCCCTCCACTTT.

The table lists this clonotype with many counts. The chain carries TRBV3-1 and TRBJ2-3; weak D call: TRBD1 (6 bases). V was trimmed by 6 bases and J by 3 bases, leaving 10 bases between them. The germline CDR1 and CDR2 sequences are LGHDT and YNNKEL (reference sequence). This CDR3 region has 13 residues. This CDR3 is CASRQGSTDTQYF. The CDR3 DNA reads TGTGCCAGCAGACAGGGCTCGACAGATACGCAGTATTTT.

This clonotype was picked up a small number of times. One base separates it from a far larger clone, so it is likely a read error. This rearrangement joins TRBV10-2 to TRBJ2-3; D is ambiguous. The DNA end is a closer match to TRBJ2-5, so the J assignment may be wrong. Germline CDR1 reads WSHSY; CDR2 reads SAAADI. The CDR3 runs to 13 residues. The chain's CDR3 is CVSSEADPRTQYF. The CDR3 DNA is TGCGTCAGCAGTGAGGCAGATCCAAGAACCCAGTACTTC.

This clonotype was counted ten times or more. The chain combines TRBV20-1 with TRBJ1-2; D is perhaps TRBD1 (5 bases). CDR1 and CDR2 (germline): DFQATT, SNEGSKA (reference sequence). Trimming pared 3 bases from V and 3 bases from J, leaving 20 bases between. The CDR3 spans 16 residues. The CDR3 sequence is CSARSAGRGADYGYTF. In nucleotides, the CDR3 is TGCAGTGCTAGGTCGGCCGGTCGGGGCGCAGACTATGGCTACACCTTC.

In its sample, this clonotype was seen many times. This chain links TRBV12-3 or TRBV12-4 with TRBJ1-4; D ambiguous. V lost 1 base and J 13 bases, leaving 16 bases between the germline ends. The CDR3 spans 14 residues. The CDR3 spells CASSLGTSMKRLFF. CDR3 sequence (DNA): TGTGCCAGCAGTTTAGGCACGTCAATGAAAAGACTGTTTTTT.

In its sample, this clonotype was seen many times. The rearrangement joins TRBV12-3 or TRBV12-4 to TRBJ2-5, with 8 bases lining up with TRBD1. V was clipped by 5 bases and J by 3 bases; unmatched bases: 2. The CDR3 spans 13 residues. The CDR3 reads CASSRTGKETQYF. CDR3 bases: TGTGCCAGCAGTAGGACAGGGAAAGAGACCCAGTACTTC.

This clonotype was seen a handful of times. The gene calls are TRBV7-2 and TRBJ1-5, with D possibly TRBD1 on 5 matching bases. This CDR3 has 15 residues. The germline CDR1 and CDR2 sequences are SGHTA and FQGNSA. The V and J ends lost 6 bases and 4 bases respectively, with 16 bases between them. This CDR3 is CASRLSGPINQPQHF. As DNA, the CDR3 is TGTGCCAGCAGGCTCTCAGGGCCTATAAATCAGCCCCAGCATTTT.

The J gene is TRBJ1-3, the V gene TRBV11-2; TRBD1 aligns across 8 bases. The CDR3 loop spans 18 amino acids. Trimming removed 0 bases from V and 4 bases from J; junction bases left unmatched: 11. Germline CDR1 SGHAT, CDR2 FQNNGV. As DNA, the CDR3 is TGTGCCAGCAGCTTAGATGTGCGACAGGGGATGTCCGGAAACACCATATATTTT. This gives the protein CASSLDVRQGMSGNTIYF.